These 3 T cell receptor beta chains originate from one sample sequenced in a study of cytomegalovirus exposure and HLA in healthy donors. A multiplex PCR was run with 60 Vbeta primers and 13 Jbeta primers. Assay: immunoSEQ multiplex PCR; the TCRdb copy retains only in-frame clones and omits some. This sample has 100,000 or so clones, with over 65% found just once. The sequencing input was PBMCs. The receptor set was obtained from a man aged 40-55 years in good health and CMV-seronegative.

The count of this clone is one. The chain has TRBV6-5 and TRBJ1-2, with D unclear. This CDR3 is 15 amino acids long. V lost 3 bases, J lost 4 bases, and 15 bases lay in between. Germline assignment: CDR1 MNHEY and CDR2 SVGAGI. CDR3: CASSYSFAARYGYTF. The CDR3 DNA follows: TGTGCCAGCAGTTATAGTTTTGCCGCACGCTATGGCTACACCTTC.

This chain joins TRBV5-1 and TRBJ1-1; D not resolved. The CDR3 covers 14 residues. Germline CDR1 and CDR2: SGHRS and YFSETQ. V lost 0 bases to trimming and J lost 3 bases, with 9 bases between them. In nucleotides, the CDR3 is TGCGCCAGCAGCTTGGCTCTGGGAGACACTGAAGCTTTCTTT. Amino acid sequence: CASSLALGDTEAFF.

A word on this clone: The junction differs from germline at one of its ends, possibly a read error. This CDR3 reads CASSEGRGLTDTQYF. The CDR3 DNA follows: TGTGCTAGCAGCGAGGGCAGGGGGCTAACAGATACGCAGTATTTT. The chain is built from TRBV7-7 and TRBJ2-3, with TRBD1 matching over 8 bases. This CDR3 has 15 residues. Germline assignment: CDR1 SSHAT and CDR2 FNYEAQ (reference sequence).